This T cell receptor (beta chain) was retrieved from a study of blood T cell repertoires in COVID-19. TCRdb's copy holds only in-frame clones and misses some; the assay was immunoSEQ multiplex PCR. The sample contains 300,000 or so clones, more than 75% of which appear only once. V trimming: 6 bases; J trimming: 0 bases; junction bases outside the gene matches: 7. The CDR3 extends over 15 amino acids. CDR1 and CDR2 from the germline V gene are SGHRS and YFSETQ. The origin of this receptor is a man aged 50-59 years with active or convalescent COVID-19. The chain joins TRBV5-1 to TRBJ2-3; 7 nucleotides align to TRBD1. The sequencing input was peripheral blood. The CDR3 region has the DNA TGCGCCAGCAACAGGGACAGAGGAAGCACAGATACGCAGTATTTT. Translated, it gives CASNRDRGSTDTQYF.